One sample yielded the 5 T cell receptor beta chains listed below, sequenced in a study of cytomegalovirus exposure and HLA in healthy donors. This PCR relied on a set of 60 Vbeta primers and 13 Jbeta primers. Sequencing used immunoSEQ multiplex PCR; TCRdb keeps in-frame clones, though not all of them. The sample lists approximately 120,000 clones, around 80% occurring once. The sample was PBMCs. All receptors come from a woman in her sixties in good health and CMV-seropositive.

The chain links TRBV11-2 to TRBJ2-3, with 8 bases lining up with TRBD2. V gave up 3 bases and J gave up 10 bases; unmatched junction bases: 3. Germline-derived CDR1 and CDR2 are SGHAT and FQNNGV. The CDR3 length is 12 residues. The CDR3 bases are TGTGCCAGCAGCTTGTCTAGCGGGCCGCAGTATTTT. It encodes CASSLSSGPQYF.

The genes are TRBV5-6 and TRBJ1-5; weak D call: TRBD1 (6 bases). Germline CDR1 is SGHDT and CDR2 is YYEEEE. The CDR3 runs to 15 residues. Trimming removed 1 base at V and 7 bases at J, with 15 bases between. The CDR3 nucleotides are TGTGCCAGCAGCTTGACCGCGGGGGGCCGACAGCCCCAGCATTTT. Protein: CASSLTAGGRQPQHF.

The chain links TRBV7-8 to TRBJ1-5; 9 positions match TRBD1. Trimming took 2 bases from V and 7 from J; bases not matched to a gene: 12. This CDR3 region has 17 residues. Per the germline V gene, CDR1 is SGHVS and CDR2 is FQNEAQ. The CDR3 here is CASSLRLPGQGLQPQHF. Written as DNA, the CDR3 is TGTGCCAGCAGCTTACGTTTACCGGGACAGGGCTTACAGCCCCAGCATTTT.

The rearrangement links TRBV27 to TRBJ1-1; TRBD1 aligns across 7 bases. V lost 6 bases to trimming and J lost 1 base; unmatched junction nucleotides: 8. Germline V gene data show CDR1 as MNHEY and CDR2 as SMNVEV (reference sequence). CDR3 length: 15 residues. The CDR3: CASSWGDRANTEAFF. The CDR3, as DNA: TGTGCCAGCAGCTGGGGGGACAGAGCGAACACTGAAGCTTTCTTT.

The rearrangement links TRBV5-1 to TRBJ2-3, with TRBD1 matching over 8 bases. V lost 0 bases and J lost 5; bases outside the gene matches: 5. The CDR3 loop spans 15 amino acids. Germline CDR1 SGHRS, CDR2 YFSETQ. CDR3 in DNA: TGCGCCAGCAGCTTGGGACAGGGGAACGGAGATACGCAGTATTTT. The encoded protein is CASSLGQGNGDTQYF.